The 20 T cell receptor beta chains below were found in one sample sequenced in a study of PD-1 blockade in classical Hodgkin lymphoma. Produced via immunoSEQ multiplex PCR; TCRdb's table is partial and in-frame only. This table has tens of thousands of clones, over 65% appearing once. Noted time point: cycle 4 day 1 (C4D1), after six to seven weeks of nivolumab. Each patient relapsed following autologous stem cell transplantation, and prior brentuximab vedotin exposure differed. The source was peripheral blood mononuclear cells (PBMCs), collected before the fourth cycle of nivolumab. These receptor sequences come from a human donor with classical Hodgkin lymphoma.

This clone has a single count. The J gene is TRBJ2-4, the V gene TRBV19, with D perhaps matching TRBD1 or TRBD2 (6 bases each). This CDR3 has 15 amino acids. Trimming took off 2 bases at V and 1 base at J, with 9 bases between the two ends. Germline V gene data show CDR1 as LNHDA and CDR2 as SQIVND (reference sequence). CDR3 region: CASSIIGGAKNIQYF. DNA for the CDR3: TGTGCCAGTAGTATAATAGGGGGGGCCAAAAACATTCAGTACTTC.

This chain uses TRBV7-2 with TRBJ1-1, with D unresolved. CDR1 is SGHTA and CDR2 is FQGNSA in the germline V gene. This CDR3 contains 15 residues. Trimming cost V 8 bases and J 4 bases, with 20 bases left between them. The CDR3 region is CASRTLPTGITEAFF. Here the CDR3 DNA reads TGTGCCAGCCGTACCCTCCCAACGGGTATCACTGAAGCTTTCTTT.

The genes are TRBV15 and TRBJ1-2; weak D call: TRBD1 (5 bases). Germline-derived CDR1 and CDR2 are LNHNV and YYDKDF (reference sequence). This CDR3 has 14 amino acids. V lost 3 bases and J 2 bases, leaving 10 bases between the germline ends. The CDR3 nucleotides read TGTGCCACCAGCAGGGAGGGGCTAAACTATGGCTACACCTTC. Protein product: CATSREGLNYGYTF.

The chain has TRBV7-7 and TRBJ2-1; 7 nucleotides align to TRBD2. CDR3 length: 16 amino acids. V lost 2 bases and J lost 2; bases outside the gene matches: 6. Germline assignment: CDR1 SSHAT and CDR2 FNYEAQ (reference sequence). In DNA form, the CDR3 reads TGTGCCAGCAGCTTACGGCGCGGGAGTGCCTACAATGAGCAGTTCTTC. As protein: CASSLRRGSAYNEQFF.

The chain recombines TRBV29-1 with TRBJ2-7; D ambiguous. Trimming shortened V by 4 bases and J by 5 bases, and 12 bases separated the two germline ends. Germline values: CDR1 SQVTM, CDR2 ANQGSEA. The CDR3 is 12 residues long. CDR3 sequence: CSVVHGVNEQYF. CDR3 nucleotides: TGCAGCGTTGTACACGGAGTTAACGAGCAGTACTTC.

In this sample, this clone turned up once. CDR3 loop: CASSHPGTFRFYGYTF. As DNA, the CDR3 is TGCGCCAGCAGCCACCCCGGGACATTTCGTTTCTATGGCTACACCTTC. The chain is built from TRBV4-1 and TRBJ1-2, with D possibly TRBD1 on 6 matching bases. The CDR3 sequence is 16 residues long. Trimming took 3 bases from V and 4 from J, leaving 18 bases between them. Germline-derived CDR1 and CDR2 are MGHRA and YSYEKL.

The rearrangement uses TRBV27 and TRBJ1-5; 7 bases fit TRBD1. The CDR3 covers 14 residues. Looked up from germline, CDR1 is MNHEY and CDR2 is SMNVEV (reference sequence). Losses at the gene ends were 2 bases for V and 9 bases for J; bases not matched to a gene: 7. The CDR3 nucleotides are TGTGCCAGCAGTTTAATGAGGGACAGCCGGCCCCAGCATTTT. Translation: CASSLMRDSRPQHF.

The CDR3 loop is CASSLELAGAYEQYF. In DNA form, the CDR3 reads TGTGCCAGCAGCTTAGAACTAGCGGGAGCCTACGAGCAGTACTTC. The chain carries TRBV7-2 and TRBJ2-7, with 11 bases lining up with TRBD2. After removal of 1 base from V and 2 bases from J, the junction contained 1 base not matched to a gene. CDR1 and CDR2 (germline): SGHTA, FQGNSA. The CDR3 has 15 residues.

The chain uses TRBV30 and TRBJ1-1; D perhaps matches TRBD1 (5 bases). This CDR3 contains 13 residues. Germline values: CDR1 GTSNPN, CDR2 SVGIG (reference sequence). V lost 2 bases and J lost 2, with 9 bases in between. CDR3 nucleotide sequence: TGTGCCTGGAGTATCCAGGGAAACACTGAAGCTTTCTTT. Its protein product is CAWSIQGNTEAFF.

This chain connects TRBV19 to TRBJ1-5; TRBD1 matches at 9 bases. Germline CDR1 is LNHDA and CDR2 is SQIVND (reference sequence). The junction had 9 bases not matched to a gene; V was cut back by 3 bases and J by 0 bases. CDR3 length: 18 residues. The CDR3 bases are TGTGCCAGTAGTATGGACAGGGGAAGATCTTTTAGCAATCAGCCCCAGCATTTT. Translated: CASSMDRGRSFSNQPQHF.

This clone was seen a few times. The chain's CDR3 is CASSLLRVTYNEQFF. The CDR3 DNA reads as TGTGCCAGCAGCCTACTCAGGGTGACTTACAATGAGCAGTTCTTC. V and J are TRBV7-9 and TRBJ2-1; tentatively, D is TRBD1 (5 bases). The ends were cut back, 5 bases at V and 4 bases at J, with 15 bases in the middle. The CDR3 totals 15 residues. The germline V gene has CDR1 SEHNR and CDR2 FQNEAQ (reference sequence). Combining the CDR3 with reference TRBV7-9 and TRBJ2-1 gives the whole variable domain DTGVSQNPRHKITKRGQNVTFRCDPISEHNRLYWYRQTLGQGPEFLTYFQNEAQLEKSRLLSDRFSAERPKGSFSTLEIQRTEQGDSAMYLCASSLLRVTYNEQFFGPGTRLTVL.

The chain links TRBV7-9 to TRBJ2-1, with 13 bases lining up with TRBD2. Losses at the gene ends were 5 bases for V and 6 bases for J; bases not matched to a gene: 4. This CDR3 comprises 15 residues. Germline CDR1 SEHNR, CDR2 FQNEAQ (reference sequence). CDR3 DNA sequence: TGTGCCAGCAGCCAAGGGACTAGCGGGGCCAATGAGCAGTTCTTC. Its protein is CASSQGTSGANEQFF.

The V and J genes are TRBV11-2 and TRBJ2-7; 11 bases line up with TRBD2. The CDR3 contains 15 residues. The V gene end was trimmed by 5 bases and the J gene end by 6 bases; junction bases not matched to a gene: 9. Germline CDR1 and CDR2: SGHAT and FQNNGV. Here the CDR3 reads CASSLLAGGPLEQYF. CDR3 nucleotides: TGTGCCAGCAGCCTCTTAGCGGGAGGGCCCCTCGAGCAGTACTTC. The entire variable domain, with the rest obtained from reference TRBV11-2 and TRBJ2-7, is as follows: EAGVAQSPRYKIIEKRQSVAFWCNPISGHATLYWYQQILGQGPKLLIQFQNNGVVDDSQLPKDRFSAERLKGVDSTLKIQPAKLEDSAVYLCASSLLAGGPLEQYFGPGTRLTVT.

This rearrangement joins TRBV6-5 to TRBJ2-7; possible D gene TRBD2, 6 bases. V lost 7 bases and J 2 bases, leaving 15 bases between the germline ends. Germline CDR1 and CDR2: MNHEY and SVGAGI. This CDR3 has 14 amino acids. Here the CDR3 DNA reads TGTGCCAGCACATCCCATAGCGGAGCCTACGAGCAGTACTTC. This gives the protein CASTSHSGAYEQYF.

This chain joins TRBV10-1 and TRBJ2-3, with unresolved D. This CDR3 is built from 13 residues. V lost 8 bases to trimming and J lost 0 bases, with 9 bases between them. CDR1 WNHNN and CDR2 SYGVQD come from the germline V gene (reference sequence). DNA of the CDR3: TGCGCCAGCCAGCTAGGAAGCACAGATACGCAGTATTTT. This codes for CASQLGSTDTQYF.

The rearrangement uses TRBV5-4 and TRBJ2-7; 9 bases line up with TRBD2. There are 14 residues in the CDR3. Germline V gene sequence: CDR1 SGHNT, CDR2 YYREEE (reference sequence). Trimming took 6 bases from V and 2 from J; bases not matched to a gene: 6. CDR3: CASTVAGDAYEQYF. Written as DNA, the CDR3 is TGTGCCAGCACCGTAGCGGGAGACGCCTACGAGCAGTACTTC.

V and J are TRBV28 and TRBJ2-7; 12 bases map to TRBD1. V lost 5 bases to trimming and J lost 12 bases; unmatched junction nucleotides: 11. CDR3 length equals 14 residues. Germline assignment: CDR1 MDHEN and CDR2 SYDVKM. Here the CDR3 DNA reads TGTGCCAGCAGTGTTACCGGGACAGGGGGCGTACCGTACTTC. This sequence encodes CASSVTGTGGVPYF.

This clone was counted once. The J gene is TRBJ1-2, the V gene TRBV10-2; weak D call: TRBD1 (5 bases). This CDR3 region has 13 residues. Germline CDR1 reads WSHSY; CDR2 reads SAAADI. The V gene lost 6 bases and the J gene lost 3 bases, with 11 bases spanning the gap. The CDR3 DNA reads TGCGCCAGCAGAAAGACAGACGACTATGGCTACACCTTC. Residues: CASRKTDDYGYTF.

This clone was counted only a few times. The chain employs TRBV9 and TRBJ2-5; D uncertain. The germline CDR1 and CDR2 sequences are SGDLS and YYNGEE. V lost 3 bases and J 1 base, leaving 7 bases between the germline ends. The CDR3 consists of 13 residues. Here the CDR3 reads CASSAPSQETQYF. As DNA, the CDR3 is TGTGCCAGCAGCGCCCCTAGCCAAGAGACCCAGTACTTC.

The rearrangement links TRBV6-6 to TRBJ1-3; D gene unclear. The CDR3 has 15 amino acids. CDR1 MNHNY and CDR2 SVGAGI come from the germline V gene (reference sequence). The V end was cut by 4 bases, the J end by 2 bases, with 12 bases between. CDR3 region: CASSSAGVTGNTIYF. Here the CDR3 DNA reads TGTGCCAGCAGTTCCGCCGGGGTAACTGGAAACACCATATATTTT.